One and the same sample provided the 21 T cell receptor beta chains below, sequenced in a study of cytomegalovirus exposure and HLA in healthy donors. PCR primers comprised 60 Vbeta and 13 Jbeta primers. Data came from immunoSEQ multiplex PCR; TCRdb stores just in-frame clones and leaves some out. The sample carries 150,000 to 200,000 clones, roughly 84% recorded once. Sequenced sample: PBMCs. These receptors were obtained from a woman aged 18-29 years in good health and CMV-seronegative.

This clone was detected a few times. J is TRBJ1-1 and V is TRBV4-2, with 7 bases identical to TRBD1. The CDR3 runs to 14 residues. Trimming removed 3 bases from V and 5 bases from J; junction bases left unmatched: 6. Per the germline V gene, CDR1 is LGHNA and CDR2 is YNFKEQ. CDR3: CASSHNRGKTEAFF. The CDR3 region has the DNA TGTGCCAGCAGCCATAACAGGGGAAAAACTGAAGCTTTCTTT.

This chain joins TRBV6-4 and TRBJ2-1; 7 bases are shared with TRBD2. This CDR3 comprises 14 residues. Germline V gene sequence: CDR1 MRHNA, CDR2 SNTAGT. V dropped 7 bases and J dropped 8; count of bases not matched to a gene: 11. DNA of the CDR3: TGTGCCAGCACACGGGACTACTCGTCTGATGAGCAGTTCTTC. Translation gives CASTRDYSSDEQFF.

In DNA, the CDR3 is TGTGCCAGCAGCCAAGACAGGGGGTATGGCAATCAGCCCCAGCATTTT. It codes for CASSQDRGYGNQPQHF. The chain combines TRBV7-2 with TRBJ1-5; 9 positions match TRBD1. This CDR3 is built from 16 residues. Germline values: CDR1 SGHTA, CDR2 FQGNSA. After removal of 5 bases from V and 2 bases from J, the junction contained 7 bases not matched to a gene.

The chain employs TRBV4-1 and TRBJ2-3; D remains ambiguous. Trimming stripped 4 bases from V and 6 bases from J, with 26 bases between. Germline V gives CDR1 MGHRA, CDR2 YSYEKL. The CDR3 has 18 amino acids. CDR3 amino acids: CASSLYGTPVTRGDTQYF. The CDR3 DNA follows: TGCGCCAGCAGCCTATACGGCACACCGGTCACGAGAGGTGATACGCAGTATTTT.

The V and J genes are TRBV6-1 and TRBJ2-3; 10 bases are a match to TRBD2. The V segment lost 6 bases and the J segment 6 bases; nucleotides outside the gene matches: 9. The CDR3 covers 15 residues. Germline values: CDR1 MNHNS, CDR2 SASEGT. The DNA for the CDR3 is TGTGCCAGCAGGACGCTTAGCGGGGGGAGGGATACGCAGTATTTT. This translates into CASRTLSGGRDTQYF.

This clone was counted a few times. Other DNA sequences in the sample encode the same CDR3. The CDR3 DNA reads TGCGCCAGCAGCTTAGGACAGATGAACACTGAAGCTTTCTTT. This gives the protein CASSLGQMNTEAFF. V and J are TRBV5-1 and TRBJ1-1; perhaps TRBD1 as D (6 bases). From germline, CDR1 is SGHRS and CDR2 YFSETQ. Trimming removed 2 bases from V and 0 bases from J, with 8 bases in between. This CDR3 comprises 14 residues.

J is TRBJ1-2 and V is TRBV6-1, with 10 bases fitting TRBD1. CDR3 length: 13 residues. V shed 6 bases, J shed 2 bases, and the junction held 0 bases outside the gene matches. Germline V gene lookup returns CDR1 MNHNS and CDR2 SASEGT. CDR3 DNA sequence: TGTGCCAGCAGGGACAGGGGGAACTATGGCTACACCTTC. Its translation is CASRDRGNYGYTF.

This sequence joins TRBV9 and TRBJ1-2; D gene unclear. CDR1 SGDLS and CDR2 YYNGEE come from the germline V gene. Trimming shortened V by 0 bases and J by 0 bases, and 6 bases separated the two germline ends. CDR3 length equals 14 residues. The CDR3 nucleotides are TGTGCCAGCAGCGTAGACATTGCTAACTATGGCTACACCTTC. Protein sequence: CASSVDIANYGYTF.

The genes are TRBV10-1 and TRBJ1-1, with a weak D call TRBD1 (6 bases). The V and J ends lost 3 bases and 4 bases respectively, with 15 bases between them. The CDR3 has 15 residues. CDR1 and CDR2 from the germline V gene are WNHNN and SYGVQD (reference sequence). Here the CDR3 DNA reads TGCGCCAGCAGTGAACTACAGGGATGGGGCACTGAAGCTTTCTTT. Translating it yields CASSELQGWGTEAFF.

This clone was counted a few times. The chain links TRBV18 to TRBJ2-7, with 7 bases identical to TRBD1. CDR1 KGHSH and CDR2 LQKENI come from the germline V gene. The CDR3 has 13 amino acids. V trimming: 2 bases; J trimming: 2 bases; junction bases outside the gene matches: 0. CDR3 in amino acids: CASSPDRAYEQYF. As DNA, the CDR3 is TGTGCCAGCTCACCAGACAGGGCCTACGAGCAGTACTTC.

The chain employs TRBV5-4 and TRBJ1-4; 7 bases map to TRBD1. Losses at the gene ends were 3 bases for V and 5 bases for J; bases not matched to a gene: 4. The CDR3 is 14 residues long. CDR1 is SGHNT and CDR2 is YYREEE in the germline V gene (reference sequence). Written as DNA, the CDR3 is TGTGCCAGCAGCTCGACAGGGCACAATGAAAAACTGTTTTTT. Protein sequence: CASSSTGHNEKLFF.

This sequence joins TRBV4-1 and TRBJ1-1, with D tentatively TRBD1 (6 bases). The CDR3 is made up of 18 amino acids. Germline assignment: CDR1 MGHRA and CDR2 YSYEKL. Trimming shortened V by 2 bases and J by 3 bases, and 22 bases separated the two germline ends. The CDR3 loop reads CASSQPRYHGAGDTEAFF. As DNA, the CDR3 is TGCGCCAGCAGCCAACCACGATACCATGGGGCAGGGGACACTGAAGCTTTCTTT.

The chain joins TRBV6-1 to TRBJ2-7; no clear D gene. There are 12 residues in the CDR3. The germline V gene encodes CDR1 MNHNS and CDR2 SASEGT. V was trimmed by 2 bases and J by 3 bases, leaving 5 bases between them. CDR3 amino acids: CASSEINYEQYF. Here the CDR3 DNA reads TGTGCCAGCAGTGAAATAAACTACGAGCAGTACTTC.

CDR3 DNA sequence: TGTGCCAGCAGTCTGGGCTCGGGCTACACCTTC. Amino acids: CASSLGSGYTF. The chain carries TRBV6-5 and TRBJ1-2; no reliable D call. The V and J ends lost 5 bases and 8 bases respectively, with 9 bases between them. Per germline, CDR1 MNHEY and CDR2 SVGAGI. The CDR3 runs to 11 residues.

This clone was detected only once. The chain recombines TRBV5-1 with TRBJ2-2; TRBD2 matches at 7 bases. The trim removed 1 base at V and 7 bases at J, leaving 4 bases unmatched. The CDR3 is 14 amino acids. Per the germline V gene, CDR1 is SGHRS and CDR2 is YFSETQ. DNA for the CDR3: TGCGCCAGCAGCTTGACGGCTAGCGGCGGGGAGCTGTTTTTT. This codes for CASSLTASGGELFF.

The V and J genes are TRBV30 and TRBJ1-5; D is uncertain. Trimming cost V 0 bases and J 7 bases, with 10 bases left between them. The CDR3 has 13 amino acids. Germline CDR1 reads GTSNPN; CDR2 reads SVGIG (reference sequence). This chain's CDR3 is CAWSVRFGQPQHF. The CDR3, as DNA: TGTGCCTGGAGTGTACGTTTTGGCCAGCCCCAGCATTTT.

This clone turned up a few times. J is TRBJ2-3 and V is TRBV28; 10 bases agree with TRBD1. The trim removed 3 bases at V and 0 bases at J, leaving 6 bases unmatched. The CDR3 covers 17 residues. Germline V CDR1 and CDR2: MDHEN, SYDVKM. The CDR3 nucleotides are TGTGCCAGCAGTTTCGATGACAGGGGGCCGAGCACAGATACGCAGTATTTT. Its protein product is CASSFDDRGPSTDTQYF.

The V call is TRBV7-8, the J call TRBJ2-7; D ambiguous. Trimming removed 2 bases from V and 6 bases from J, with 5 bases in between. The CDR3 sequence is 11 residues long. CDR1 SGHVS and CDR2 FQNEAQ come from the germline V gene. The CDR3 loop is CASSLNREQYF. In DNA, the CDR3 is TGTGCCAGCAGCTTAAATCGCGAGCAGTACTTC.

This clone was seen a single time. V gene TRBV18 combines with J gene TRBJ2-4, with D unclear. Trimming shortened V by 5 bases and J by 8 bases, and 22 bases separated the two germline ends. Per germline, CDR1 KGHSH and CDR2 LQKENI. This CDR3 has 16 residues. The CDR3 bases are TGTGCCAGCTCATACCTCAACGCCGGCCTAGGTGACATTCAGTACTTC. It specifies CASSYLNAGLGDIQYF.

The chain combines TRBV6-1 with TRBJ2-1; possible D gene TRBD2, 6 bases. Germline V gene sequence: CDR1 MNHNS, CDR2 SASEGT. CDR3 size: 16 residues. Trimming stripped 2 bases from V and 1 base from J, with 12 bases between. CDR3 sequence: CASSERGRGSYNEQFF. The CDR3 DNA follows: TGTGCCAGCAGTGAACGTGGGCGGGGTTCCTACAATGAGCAGTTCTTC.

The chain couples TRBV5-1 to TRBJ2-4; weak D call: TRBD1 (5 bases). V lost 5 bases to trimming and J lost 6 bases, with 18 bases between them. This CDR3 has 15 amino acids. Germline-derived CDR1 and CDR2 are SGHRS and YFSETQ. Here the CDR3 DNA reads TGCGCCAGCAGAGATCCAGCAGGGCCGGGAAACATTCAGTACTTC. It is translated as CASRDPAGPGNIQYF.